These 2 T cell receptor beta chains came from one sample sequenced in a study of beta chain features in type 1 diabetes. The isolated RNA, all of it, was reverse transcribed, so expressed TCRB transcripts were what got sequenced. Method: immunoSEQ multiplex PCR; TCRdb's copy keeps in-frame clones and lacks some. The sample records about 320,000 clones, roughly 15% being singletons. Source material: central memory CD4+ T cells from blood. Receptors originate from a young man in good health.

This clone has more than one count but fewer than ten. CDR3 nucleotide sequence: TGTGCCAGCAGTTCGCCCCTCGGACAGGTCGAAGATACGCAGTATTTT. Translating gives CASSSPLGQVEDTQYF. This chain links TRBV5-4 with TRBJ2-3; 7 nucleotides match TRBD1. V lost 5 bases to trimming and J lost 5 bases; unmatched junction nucleotides: 14. The germline CDR1 and CDR2 sequences are SGHNT and YYREEE (reference sequence). The CDR3 totals 16 residues.

The rearrangement links TRBV7-3 to TRBJ2-1; TRBD2 matches 16 bases. After removal of 3 bases from V and 7 bases from J, the junction contained 9 bases not matched to a gene. The CDR3 length is 18 residues. Looked up from germline, CDR1 is SGHTA and CDR2 is FQGTGA. This chain's CDR3 is CASSFTGLAGGPGNEQFF. The CDR3 coding sequence is TGTGCCAGCAGCTTCACGGGACTAGCGGGAGGGCCTGGGAATGAGCAGTTCTTC.